This TCR beta chain was sequenced in a study of naive and memory T cell subsets. An equimolar mix of two oligonucleotides served as the beta constant-region primer for TRBC1 and TRBC2. Ligated cDNA was amplified by four rounds of PCR with nested alpha and beta constant-region primers and SP2. From the UMI-ligation and nested PCR reads, TCRdb called clonotypes with MiXCR, one entry per CDR3 protein. The table records more than 120,000 distinct CDR3 sequences, approximately 21% of them present only once. As regards this clonotype: The target antigen is unknown.

General study points: A few larger clonotypes appeared in naive repertoires, especially CD8, possibly memory cells re-expressing CD45RA. In CD4 and CD8 cells, diversity dropped from naive through EMRA.

CDR1 and CDR2 from the germline V gene are LNHDA and SQIVND (reference sequence). V lost 7 bases and J lost 3; bases outside the gene matches: 5. This CDR3 comprises 14 residues. Source material: naive CD8+ T cells from blood. The V and J genes are TRBV19 and TRBJ2-2, with 7 bases identical to TRBD1. The source is a human donor in good health. The CDR3 is CASTPQGDTGELFF. The CDR3 DNA reads as TGTGCCAGTACCCCCCAGGGGGACACCGGGGAGCTGTTTTTT. Filled out from reference TRBV19 and TRBJ2-2, the complete variable domain reads DGGITQSPKYLFRKEGQNVTLSCEQNLNHDAMYWYRQDPGQGLRLIYYSQIVNDFQKGDIAEGYSVSREKKESFPLTVTSAQKNPTAFYLCASTPQGDTGELFFGEGSRLTVL.